What follows are 28 T cell receptor beta chains derived from one specimen sequenced in a study of shared T cell receptors in the human thymus. Produced via immunoSEQ multiplex PCR; TCRdb's table is partial and in-frame only. Of approximately 580,000 clones listed, 75% to 85% are singletons. These sequences were also reported in another study, on human thymus T cells.

Sample: thymocytes. These receptors originate from a boy under two years old with a congenital heart defect.

The V call is TRBV4-1, the J call TRBJ2-1; 10 bases are shared with TRBD2. Germline V gives CDR1 MGHRA, CDR2 YSYEKL. V lost 1 base, J lost 2 bases, and 8 bases stayed unmatched. The CDR3 sequence is 18 residues long. The DNA of the CDR3 is TGCGCCAGCAGCCAAGGGGCTAGCGGGAGATCACCCTACAATGAGCAGTTCTTC. Its protein product is CASSQGASGRSPYNEQFF.

The chain has TRBV4-2 and TRBJ2-7, with TRBD2 matching 8 bases. The CDR3 is 16 amino acids. CDR1 is LGHNA, CDR2 YNFKEQ, per germline. J gave up 2 bases and V 2 bases, and 8 bases lay outside the gene matches. CDR3 DNA sequence: TGTGCCAGCAGCCAATCGATAGCGGGAAGTACCTACGAGCAGTACTTC. Residues: CASSQSIAGSTYEQYF.

A remark on this clone: Other DNA sequences in this specimen translate into the identical CDR3. The chain combines TRBV9 with TRBJ2-7, with 10 nucleotides matching TRBD2. J lost 4 bases, V lost 0 bases, and 1 base had no gene match. Germline CDR1 SGDLS, CDR2 YYNGEE. CDR3 length equals 14 residues. For the CDR3, the DNA is TGTGCCAGCAGCGTAGGGACTAGCGGATACGAGCAGTACTTC. Translated, it gives CASSVGTSGYEQYF.

The chain combines TRBV27 with TRBJ2-6, with 7 positions matching TRBD1. The CDR3 runs 19 residues. Germline V gives CDR1 MNHEY, CDR2 SMNVEV (reference sequence). V gave up 1 base and J gave up 0 bases; unmatched junction bases: 9. Here the CDR3 reads CASSLFPGQSFSGANVLTF. The CDR3 nucleotides are TGTGCCAGCAGTTTATTCCCGGGACAGAGTTTCTCTGGGGCCAACGTCCTGACTTTC.

In its sample, this clone was seen once. The chain joins TRBV5-1 to TRBJ1-1, with TRBD1 as a possible D gene (5 bases). V dropped 0 bases and J dropped 4 bases, with 16 bases sitting between them. The CDR3 consists of 16 residues. Germline V gene data show CDR1 as SGHRS and CDR2 as YFSETQ. The CDR3 DNA is TGCGCCAGCAGCTTGGTTCAGGGTAACTCCACCACTGAAGCTTTCTTT. Its translation is CASSLVQGNSTTEAFF.

This chain connects TRBV10-1 to TRBJ2-1; 12 bases match TRBD2. Germline V gene lookup returns CDR1 WNHNN and CDR2 SYGVQD (reference sequence). The CDR3 covers 13 residues. V shed 11 bases, J shed 7 bases, and the junction held 6 bases outside the gene matches. As DNA, the CDR3 is TGCGCCGTCGGGACTAGCGGGCTTAATGAGCAGTTCTTC. Translated, it gives CAVGTSGLNEQFF.

V and J are TRBV2 and TRBJ2-5; TRBD2 matches 8 bases. Losses at the gene ends were 5 bases for V and 4 bases for J; bases not matched to a gene: 0. This CDR3 region has 12 residues. Germline V gene data show CDR1 as SNHLY and CDR2 as FYNNEI. This CDR3 is CASSREGETQYF. The CDR3 nucleotides read TGTGCCAGCAGTCGGGAGGGAGAGACCCAGTACTTC. Based on the CDR3 plus reference TRBV2 and TRBJ2-5, the full variable domain is EPEVTQTPSHQVTQMGQEVILRCVPISNHLYFYWYRQILGQKVEFLVSFYNNEISEKSEIFDDQFSVERPDGSNFTLKIRSTKLEDSAMYFCASSREGETQYFGPGTRLLVL.

In nucleotides, the CDR3 is TGTGCCAGCAGCCCCGTTCCTACTCCCCACGAGCAGTACTTC. Translation gives CASSPVPTPHEQYF. The rearrangement joins TRBV7-2 to TRBJ2-7; unclear D gene. Germline CDR1 SGHTA, CDR2 FQGNSA. The CDR3 is 14 residues long. Trimming pared 5 bases from V and 5 bases from J, leaving 16 bases between.

The chain joins TRBV30 to TRBJ2-3; possibly TRBD2 for D (5 bases). CDR1 is GTSNPN and CDR2 is SVGIG in the germline V gene (reference sequence). The V and J ends lost 0 bases and 2 bases respectively, with 6 bases between them. The CDR3 is 13 residues long. CDR3 DNA sequence: TGTGCCTGGAGTGTCGGGATCACAGATACGCAGTATTTT. This codes for CAWSVGITDTQYF.

The gene calls are TRBV19 and TRBJ1-2; D perhaps matches TRBD1 (5 bases). Germline lookup yields CDR1 LNHDA and CDR2 SQIVND (reference sequence). CDR3 length: 13 amino acids. Trimming cost V 7 bases and J 8 bases, with 17 bases left between them. The CDR3, as DNA: TGTGCCAGTACCCCAGGGCGGGGAAACGGCTACACCTTC. This gives the protein CASTPGRGNGYTF. The full variable domain, its missing parts supplied by reference TRBV19 and TRBJ1-2, is DGGITQSPKYLFRKEGQNVTLSCEQNLNHDAMYWYRQDPGQGLRLIYYSQIVNDFQKGDIAEGYSVSREKKESFPLTVTSAQKNPTAFYLCASTPGRGNGYTFGSGTRLTVV.

The J gene is TRBJ2-1, the V gene TRBV4-1, with 10 bases that match TRBD2. Losses at the gene ends were 5 bases for V and 4 bases for J; bases not matched to a gene: 8. The CDR3 totals 16 residues. Germline assignment: CDR1 MGHRA and CDR2 YSYEKL. The CDR3 sequence is CASSGLGTSEYNEQFF. The CDR3 DNA reads TGCGCCAGCAGCGGCCTCGGGACTAGCGAGTACAATGAGCAGTTCTTC.

This clone was counted between two and nine times. V is TRBV7-9 and J is TRBJ2-7; TRBD2 matches 14 bases. This CDR3 spans 15 amino acids. CDR1 SEHNR and CDR2 FQNEAQ come from the germline V gene (reference sequence). V gave up 5 bases and J gave up 2 bases; unmatched junction bases: 2. CDR3 sequence reads: CASSRTSGGPYEQYF. In nucleotides, the CDR3 is TGTGCCAGCAGCCGGACTAGCGGGGGGCCCTACGAGCAGTACTTC.

Only a few counts were recorded for this clone. The V gene is TRBV5-1, the J gene TRBJ1-2; TRBD1 matches 8 bases. J lost 5 bases, V lost 0 bases, and 9 bases had no gene match. The CDR3 is 16 amino acids. Looked up from germline, CDR1 is SGHRS and CDR2 is YFSETQ. CDR3 region: CASSLEWTGIGYGYTF. The CDR3 DNA reads as TGCGCCAGCAGCTTGGAGTGGACAGGGATCGGGTATGGCTACACCTTC.

This clone was observed a single time. The rearrangement uses TRBV4-2 and TRBJ1-2, with 7 bases identical to TRBD1. The CDR3 runs to 14 residues. Germline V lookup: CDR1 LGHNA, CDR2 YNFKEQ. After removal of 4 bases from V and 5 bases from J, the junction contained 7 bases not matched to a gene. The CDR3 DNA sequence: TGTGCCAGCAGCCTTACAGGGGCGGGGTATGGCTACACCTTC. Translation gives CASSLTGAGYGYTF.

The chain joins TRBV5-1 to TRBJ1-1; D possibly corresponds to TRBD1 (6 bases). CDR1 and CDR2 from the germline V gene are SGHRS and YFSETQ. The CDR3 has 11 residues. Trimming shortened V by 5 bases and J by 4 bases, and 6 bases separated the two germline ends. Written as DNA, the CDR3 is TGCGCCAGCAGGGGGGCCACTGAAGCTTTCTTT. The encoded protein is CASRGATEAFF.

V gene TRBV7-2 combines with J gene TRBJ1-2, with 7 bases that match TRBD1. The CDR3 loop spans 17 amino acids. The ends lost 5 bases at V and 4 bases at J; junction bases unmatched: 16. Germline V gives CDR1 SGHTA, CDR2 FQGNSA. DNA of the CDR3: TGTGCCAGCAGCCACGGCCCCGCGGGACAGCACCTCTATGGCTACACCTTC. Residues: CASSHGPAGQHLYGYTF.

V gene TRBV7-9 combines with J gene TRBJ1-3; D remains ambiguous. This CDR3 is built from 17 residues. Between the trimmed V and J ends, which lost 2 bases and 4 bases, there was a span of 18 bases. Germline V lookup: CDR1 SEHNR, CDR2 FQNEAQ (reference sequence). The DNA of the CDR3 is TGTGCCAGCAGCTTAAGAGGCGGGCCTCCATGGGGAAACACCATATATTTT. It encodes CASSLRGGPPWGNTIYF.

J is TRBJ1-1 and V is TRBV5-1; a possible D gene is TRBD1 (5 bases). Germline loops: CDR1 SGHRS, CDR2 YFSETQ. The CDR3 covers 15 residues. The V gene lost 3 bases and the J gene lost 4 bases, with 16 bases spanning the gap. The CDR3 spells CASSCPGRCGTEAFF. The CDR3 nucleotides are TGCGCCAGCAGCTGTCCAGGGAGGTGTGGCACTGAAGCTTTCTTT.

V usage is TRBV5-4 and J usage is TRBJ2-7, with 8 bases matching TRBD2. The CDR3 runs to 15 residues. V gave up 4 bases and J gave up 4 bases; unmatched junction bases: 10. Germline CDR1 SGHNT, CDR2 YYREEE (reference sequence). The CDR3 DNA reads TGTGCCAGCAGCGTAACGGGAGGGCCTAGATACGAGCAGTACTTC. Translating gives CASSVTGGPRYEQYF. The complete variable domain, with remaining parts taken from reference TRBV5-4 and TRBJ2-7, reads ETGVTQSPTHLIKTRGQQVTLRCSSQSGHNTVSWYQQALGQGPQFIFQYYREEENGRGNFPPRFSGLQFPNYSSELNVNALELDDSALYLCASSVTGGPRYEQYFGPGTRLTVT.

The table lists this clone with a count of one. This rearrangement joins TRBV21-1 to TRBJ2-7; the tabulated D call, TRBD1, remains unverified against the DNA. TRBV21-1 is a known pseudogene. This CDR3 region has 16 residues. CDR3 nucleotide sequence: TGTGCCAGCAGCAAAGTGAACAGGGTGCCAGCCTACGAGCAGTACTTC. Protein product: CASSKVNRVPAYEQYF.

V gene TRBV11-2 combines with J gene TRBJ2-3, with TRBD1 matching 9 bases. The CDR3 spans 14 residues. J gave up 3 bases and V 3 bases, and 1 base lay outside the gene matches. Looked up from germline, CDR1 is SGHAT and CDR2 is FQNNGV. The CDR3 DNA follows: TGTGCCAGCAGCTTGGGACAGGGTACAGATACGCAGTATTTT. It translates to CASSLGQGTDTQYF.

The chain combines TRBV30 with TRBJ1-5, with D perhaps matching TRBD1 (6 bases). CDR3 size: 14 residues. Trimming removed 5 bases from V and 7 bases from J, with 18 bases in between. CDR1 and CDR2 from the germline V gene are GTSNPN and SVGIG (reference sequence). In DNA form, the CDR3 reads TGTGCCTGGGCATATCAACAGGGTAAGCAGCCCCAGCATTTT. This translates into CAWAYQQGKQPQHF.

V is TRBV27 and J is TRBJ1-2, with D possibly being TRBD1 (6 bases). CDR3 length equals 14 residues. Germline assignment: CDR1 MNHEY and CDR2 SMNVEV (reference sequence). Between the trimmed V and J ends, which lost 0 bases and 7 bases, there was a span of 12 bases. CDR3 in amino acids: CASSLSPRDTGYTF. The CDR3 DNA sequence: TGTGCCAGCAGTTTATCGCCTAGGGACACTGGCTACACCTTC.

This sequence joins TRBV7-2 and TRBJ2-7; 10 positions match TRBD2. The CDR3 contains 14 residues. In germline, CDR1 is SGHTA, CDR2 FQGNSA. V gave up 2 bases and J gave up 6 bases; unmatched junction bases: 4. The CDR3 loop reads CASSLSGRAGEQYF. Written as DNA, the CDR3 is TGTGCCAGCAGCTTAAGCGGGAGGGCAGGCGAGCAGTACTTC.

The chain recombines TRBV4-1 with TRBJ1-2; D remains ambiguous. Germline CDR1 is MGHRA and CDR2 is YSYEKL. Trimming took off 1 base at V and 2 bases at J, with 8 bases between the two ends. The CDR3 length is 14 residues. In DNA, the CDR3 is TGCGCCAGCAGCCAAGTTAAACTGAACTATGGCTACACCTTC. It is translated as CASSQVKLNYGYTF.

This clone was recorded only once. The chain links TRBV15 to TRBJ2-1, with TRBD2 matching over 13 bases. Germline lookup yields CDR1 LNHNV and CDR2 YYDKDF (reference sequence). V dropped 1 base and J dropped 3; count of bases not matched to a gene: 12. This CDR3 contains 20 residues. CDR3 protein: CATSRVPGPGTSGVYNEQFF. The CDR3 bases are TGTGCCACCAGCAGAGTTCCAGGGCCCGGGACTAGCGGGGTCTACAATGAGCAGTTCTTC.

V is TRBV6-1 and J is TRBJ2-7, with 9 positions matching TRBD2. Germline V gene sequence: CDR1 MNHNS, CDR2 SASEGT. CDR3 length equals 15 residues. With V trimmed by 1 base and J by 5 bases, 6 bases remained unmatched. The CDR3 region is CASSEGGRALDEQYF. The CDR3 nucleotides read TGTGCCAGCAGTGAAGGCGGGAGGGCCCTCGACGAGCAGTACTTC.

This clone was picked up a small number of times. This chain links TRBV27 with TRBJ1-2; the D is unclear. The CDR3 is 16 amino acids. CDR1 is MNHEY and CDR2 is SMNVEV in the germline V gene (reference sequence). The ends were cut back, 0 bases at V and 8 bases at J, with 19 bases in the middle. The CDR3 DNA reads TGTGCCAGCAGTTTATCGCCCTATGGAGATAAGAGGGGCTACACCTTC. Protein product: CASSLSPYGDKRGYTF.